Described below is a single TCR beta chain sequence and its context. This sample is drawn from a study of cytomegalovirus exposure and HLA in healthy donors. Both 60 Vbeta primers and 13 Jbeta primers went into the PCR. Clones were read by immunoSEQ multiplex PCR, and TCRdb kept only the in-frame ones, dropping some. The table lists about 160,000 clones, roughly 78% of them singletons, with over 6% in the top ten. Deletions cut 5 bases from V and 9 bases from J, with 17 bases between. The germline CDR1 and CDR2 sequences are LNHNV and YYDKDF (reference sequence). The CDR3 contains 15 residues. V and J are TRBV15 and TRBJ1-6; possibly TRBD1 for D (6 bases). The specimen was PBMCs. This TCR was recovered from a man between 40 and 49 years old in good health and CMV-seropositive. CDR3 residues: CATSPGRGAASPLHF. CDR3 coding DNA: TGTGCCACCAGCCCCGGCAGGGGCGCTGCTTCACCCCTCCACTTT.